This TCR beta chain derives from a study of blood T cell repertoires in COVID-19. Overall study: PBMCs, B-cell-depleted T cells, or T cells provided the cDNA or gDNA that made up the material.

Across about two dozen US areas, participants ranged in age from roughly 18 to 95 years. Participants were placed into cohorts based on the clinical history they reported. Germline V gives CDR1 SGHRS, CDR2 YFSETQ. Trimming stripped 4 bases from V and 6 bases from J, with 17 bases between. There are 15 residues in the CDR3. Assay used: immunoSEQ multiplex PCR; TCRdb lists only in-frame clones, some missing. The sample carries some 290,000 clones, roughly 90% recorded once. The TCR was taken from a woman between 40 and 50 years old with acute COVID-19. Sequences were obtained from PBMCs or T cells enriched from blood (not recorded which). This chain uses TRBV5-1 with TRBJ2-1, with D perhaps TRBD2 (5 bases). CDR3 DNA: TGCGCCAGCAGCCTAAGAAGCGGAGGCCCCAATGAGCAGTTCTTC. Protein sequence: CASSLRSGGPNEQFF.